This T cell receptor (beta chain) emerged from a study of T-cell reconstitution after alpha-beta-depleted transplantation in children (dated by TCRdb to between 2015 and 2016). Background for the entire study: Using TCR repertoire profiling, the study followed T-cell immune reconstitution in a quantitative way in children after TCRalphabeta/CD19-depleted allogeneic hematopoietic cell transplantation. The investigation overall reported the following: In some patients, the high TCRbeta diversity seen at day 60 was put down to recipient T cells and intrathymic progenitors that had survived conditioning. About two months after transplant, the apparently early recovery of alphabetaT-cell counts reportedly depended on just several hundred clones that had expanded rapidly and came from non-depleted graft cells. Hyperexpanded clone frequencies declined over subsequent months; after one year, T-cell counts and TCRbeta diversity were mostly attributed to newly produced T cells.

The treatment or condition tag for this specimen amounts to: allogeneic hematopoietic cell transplantation with graft depleted of TCRalphabeta T cells and CD19 B cells. The transplant recipients were children given TCRalphabeta/CD19-depleted allogeneic hematopoietic cell grafts. Including cysteine and phenylalanine, the CDR3 has 16 amino acids. The DNA shown is the 48-base CDR3, in frame from base 1. Trimming takes 2 bases from V and 1 base from J, and the germline ends sit 13 bases apart. Per the germline V gene (reference sequence), MNHEY is the CDR1 and SMNVEV is the CDR2. This clonotype has at least ten counts. The antigen it recognizes is unknown. Per-nucleotide qualities are absent, and no much larger clonotype sits a single base away. Library prep was done by PCR. TCRdb names Illumina HiSeq 2500 as the instrument used. To normalize quantification of the TCRbeta repertoire, the TCR libraries were built with molecular barcoding that relied on unique molecular identifiers. TCRdb cleaned the public reads at Q25 with fastp, built clones with MiXCR and kept in-frame beta chains. Every CDR3 protein is listed once, alongside the most common genes and DNA of its rows. The sample includes hundreds of thousands of distinct CDR3 sequences, with approximately 14% observed a single time. The ten biggest clones cover 0.79% of the sample.

The material was PBMCs, obtained before TCRalphabeta/CD19-depleted stem cell transplant. This TCR was recovered from a girl aged 2-10 years with congenital amegakaryocytic thrombocytopenia, due to receive a stem cell transplant. The V and J genes are TRBV27 and TRBJ2-3; the D region possibly corresponds to TRBD1 (6 bases align). The nucleotide sequence is TGTGCCAGCAGTTTAGGGGACAAATGGGGCACAGATACGCAGTATTTT. Its product reads: CASSLGDKWGTDTQYF.